The subject of this entry is one T cell receptor beta chain. These data come from a study of blood T cell repertoires in COVID-19. Libraries were prepared by immunoSEQ multiplex PCR; TCRdb keeps only in-frame clonotypes and omits some of them. Seen here are 200,000 to 250,000 clones, roughly 88% observed once, and the top ten hold about 15%. The V gene's germline CDR1 is MDHEN and CDR2 SYDVKM. V was cut by 7 bases and J by 2 bases, with 15 bases left in between. The CDR3 loop spans 15 amino acids. The J gene is TRBJ1-5, the V gene TRBV28, with D unclear. Sequenced: PBMCs or T cells enriched from blood (not recorded which). This clonotype originated in a woman between 45 and 65 years old with acute COVID-19. This CDR3 is CASTIRVSGNQPQHF. CDR3 bases: TGTGCCAGCACTATACGGGTATCTGGCAATCAGCCCCAGCATTTT. The full variable domain, its missing parts supplied by reference TRBV28 and TRBJ1-5, is DVKVTQSSRYLVKRTGEKVFLECVQDMDHENMFWYRQDPGLGLRLIYFSYDVKMKEKGDIPEGYSVSREKKERFSLILESASTNQTSMYLCASTIRVSGNQPQHFGDGTRLSIL.